The 29 T cell receptor beta chains below all came from one sample that was sequenced in a study of CD8 T cells in Susac syndrome. Reverse transcription of about 0.5 to 1 ug RNA was carried out with random hexamers. TCRdb re-analysed the immunoSEQ multiplex PCR reads in MiXCR, keeping a single row per CDR3 protein. The sample contains about 210,000 distinct CDR3 sequences, about 94% of which appear only once. Sequencing used CD4+ T cells from PBMCs. The receptor set was obtained from a human donor with Susac syndrome.

This chain connects TRBV4-1 to TRBJ2-7, with 9 bases identical to TRBD2. V lost 3 bases, J lost 5 bases, and 14 bases stayed unmatched. The CDR3 has 17 amino acids. Germline CDR1 MGHRA, CDR2 YSYEKL. CDR3 sequence: CASSQLLSAGGPDEQYF. The CDR3 DNA sequence: TGCGCCAGCAGCCAGTTGCTCAGCGCGGGGGGGCCGGACGAGCAGTACTTC.

The rearrangement joins TRBV6-2 or TRBV6-3 to TRBJ2-1; weak D call: TRBD1 (5 bases). V dropped 6 bases and J dropped 15 bases, with 18 bases sitting between them. CDR1 MNHEY and CDR2 SVGEGT come from the germline V gene. The CDR3 consists of 12 residues. The CDR3 protein is CASSQGPTPPFF. The CDR3 bases are TGTGCCAGCAGCCAGGGCCCCACCCCCCCGTTCTTC.

This rearrangement joins TRBV11-2 to TRBJ2-1; no clear D gene. The germline CDR1 and CDR2 sequences are SGHAT and FQNNGV. Trimming stripped 4 bases from V and 5 bases from J, with 9 bases between. The CDR3 covers 13 residues. This CDR3 is CASSSEINNEQFF. Written as DNA, the CDR3 is TGTGCCAGCAGCTCAGAGATCAACAATGAGCAGTTCTTC.

In DNA form, the CDR3 reads TGTGCCAGCAGCGAGCGTCCTAGGCAGGGCAGGGACTATGGCTACACCTTC. It codes for CASSERPRQGRDYGYTF. The chain is built from TRBV7-2 and TRBJ1-2, with a weak D call TRBD1 (5 bases). Trimming took off 5 bases at V and 3 bases at J, with 22 bases between the two ends. This CDR3 is built from 17 residues. Per the germline V gene, CDR1 is SGHTA and CDR2 is FQGNSA.

The count of this clonotype is one. The rearrangement links TRBV29-1 to TRBJ2-7; 7 bases map to TRBD1. Looked up from germline, CDR1 is SQVTM and CDR2 is ANQGSEA. J gave up 9 bases and V 3 bases, and 11 bases lay outside the gene matches. The length of the CDR3 is 13 residues. In DNA form, the CDR3 reads TGCAGCGTTGAGGAAGGGACAGCCACGGCGCAGTACTTC. Amino acids: CSVEEGTATAQYF.

CDR3 DNA: TGTGCCAGTAGTGTCGGGCCTCTCCCCGATTCACCCCTCCACTTT. Its protein product is CASSVGPLPDSPLHF. This chain joins TRBV19 and TRBJ1-6, with D unclear. Germline lookup yields CDR1 LNHDA and CDR2 SQIVND (reference sequence). With 5 bases removed from V and 8 bases from J, the gap between germline ends came to 16 bases. The CDR3 totals 15 residues.

The V gene is TRBV14, the J gene TRBJ1-1, with a tentative D call TRBD1 (5 bases). Between the trimmed V and J ends, which lost 3 bases and 6 bases, there was a span of 11 bases. Germline V gives CDR1 SGHDN, CDR2 FVKESK. The CDR3 contains 13 residues. The CDR3 DNA reads as TGTGCCAGCAGCCAGCTCGGGGGGTCTGAAGCTTTCTTT. Its translation is CASSQLGGSEAFF.

The chain joins TRBV6-2 or TRBV6-3 to TRBJ1-2; D remains unclear. The germline V gene has CDR1 MNHEY and CDR2 SVGEGT. The germline V and J ends were trimmed by 2 bases and 6 bases, with 16 bases remaining between them. The CDR3 loop spans 15 amino acids. The CDR3 bases are TGTGCCAGCAGTTACAATGGGGATAAAGCTAATGGCTACACCTTC. Residues: CASSYNGDKANGYTF.

The CDR3 protein is CASSQDSRAGSAFF. The DNA of the CDR3 is TGCGCCAGCAGCCAAGATAGTAGGGCAGGAAGCGCTTTCTTT. The chain recombines TRBV4-3 with TRBJ1-1; no reliable D call. CDR1 is LGHNA, CDR2 YSLEER, per germline. V lost 0 bases to trimming and J lost 11 bases, with 16 bases between them. The CDR3 has 14 residues.

The V call is TRBV28, the J call TRBJ2-6, with 8 bases fitting TRBD1. CDR1 MDHEN and CDR2 SYDVKM come from the germline V gene. V was pared by 8 bases and J by 0 bases, with 6 bases of the junction left unmatched. The CDR3 length is 16 residues. CDR3 loop: CASRTGTDSGANVLTF. The CDR3 DNA reads as TGTGCCAGCCGGACAGGGACGGACTCTGGGGCCAACGTCCTGACTTTC.

This clonotype was recorded once. The chain couples TRBV5-1 to TRBJ1-6; a weak D match, TRBD1 (6 bases). This CDR3 spans 14 amino acids. Germline loops: CDR1 SGHRS, CDR2 YFSETQ. Trimming took off 1 base at V and 14 bases at J, with 16 bases between the two ends. Here the CDR3 reads CASSLIQGGEALHF. DNA for the CDR3: TGCGCCAGCAGCTTGATACAGGGCGGAGAGGCCCTCCACTTT.

J is TRBJ2-3 and V is TRBV11-2, with D perhaps TRBD2 (5 bases). V was trimmed by 4 bases and J by 1 base, leaving 15 bases between them. Germline CDR1 reads SGHAT; CDR2 reads FQNNGV. The CDR3 is 16 residues long. This CDR3 reads CASSSPVGLRTDTQYF. DNA of the CDR3: TGTGCCAGCAGCTCCCCTGTCGGACTCCGCACAGATACGCAGTATTTT.

This clonotype was detected once. The rearrangement joins TRBV15 to TRBJ1-6, with TRBD1 as a possible D gene (6 bases). Germline V gene lookup returns CDR1 LNHNV and CDR2 YYDKDF (reference sequence). The CDR3 covers 15 residues. V was clipped by 1 base and J by 7 bases, with 11 bases between them. CDR3 sequence (DNA): TGTGCCACCAGCAGAGGACAGGCGCCGAATTCACCCCTCCACTTT. It codes for CATSRGQAPNSPLHF.

The chain is built from TRBV2 and TRBJ2-5; no reliable D call. There are 13 residues in the CDR3. Trimming stripped 3 bases from V and 7 bases from J, with 12 bases between. The germline CDR1 and CDR2 sequences are SNHLY and FYNNEI. The CDR3 sequence is CASSDQPAATQYF. CDR3 coding DNA: TGTGCCAGCAGTGACCAGCCCGCCGCGACCCAGTACTTC.

V is TRBV15 and J is TRBJ2-7; D is tentatively TRBD1 or TRBD2 (5 bases each). Between the trimmed V and J ends, which lost 0 bases and 3 bases, there was a span of 15 bases. Germline values: CDR1 LNHNV, CDR2 YYDKDF (reference sequence). The CDR3 runs to 16 residues. Here the CDR3 DNA reads TGTGCCACCAGCAGAGATGCGGCGCAGGGACGCTACGAGCAGTACTTC. Protein product: CATSRDAAQGRYEQYF.

The V gene is TRBV3-1, the J gene TRBJ2-7; a possible D gene is TRBD1 (5 bases). CDR3 length: 18 amino acids. CDR1 and CDR2 from the germline V gene are LGHDT and YNNKEL (reference sequence). Between the trimmed V and J ends, which lost 0 bases and 0 bases, there was a span of 18 bases. CDR3 DNA: TGTGCCAGCAGCCAAGATATGGACATATTGATGAGCTCCTACGAGCAGTACTTC. It codes for CASSQDMDILMSSYEQYF.

The rearrangement joins TRBV9 to TRBJ1-1; D ambiguous. Germline V gene sequence: CDR1 SGDLS, CDR2 YYNGEE. V lost 4 bases and J lost 0, with 7 bases in between. The CDR3 sequence is 13 residues long. The CDR3 here is CASSRAVNTEAFF. CDR3 bases: TGTGCCAGCAGCCGGGCAGTGAACACTGAAGCTTTCTTT.

In its sample, this clonotype was seen once. The genes are TRBV13 and TRBJ1-6, with a possible D match to TRBD1 (5 bases). Trimming removed 1 base at V and 2 bases at J, with 15 bases between. CDR3 length: 18 residues. Germline CDR1 is PRHDT and CDR2 is FYEKMQ (reference sequence). CDR3 DNA: TGTGCCAGCAGCTTAGTGGGGACTGGGGGAACCTATAATTCACCCCTCCACTTT. Translated, it gives CASSLVGTGGTYNSPLHF.

The chain recombines TRBV7-9 with TRBJ1-1, with D hard to call. Germline V gives CDR1 SEHNR, CDR2 FQNEAQ (reference sequence). V lost 2 bases and J 8 bases, leaving 12 bases between the germline ends. The CDR3 contains 13 residues. CDR3 sequence reads: CASSLMAGVEAFF. The CDR3 DNA sequence: TGTGCCAGCAGCTTAATGGCTGGGGTAGAAGCTTTCTTT. The variable domain in full, with the rest retrieved from reference TRBV7-9 and TRBJ1-1, is DTGVSQNPRHKITKRGQNVTFRCDPISEHNRLYWYRQTLGQGPEFLTYFQNEAQLEKSRLLSDRFSAERPKGSFSTLEIQRTEQGDSAMYLCASSLMAGVEAFFGQGTRLTVV.

The chain links TRBV2 to TRBJ2-7; tentative D call: TRBD1 (6 bases). Germline V gives CDR1 SNHLY, CDR2 FYNNEI. The V end lost 6 bases, the J end lost 3 bases, and 9 bases lay between the germline ends. This CDR3 is built from 12 residues. CDR3 bases: TGTGCCAGCAGGATACAGGGCTACGAGCAGTACTTC. Protein: CASRIQGYEQYF.

The V call is TRBV19, the J call TRBJ1-6; D is unresolved. CDR1 is LNHDA and CDR2 is SQIVND in the germline V gene (reference sequence). V was trimmed by 7 bases and J by 10 bases, leaving 20 bases between them. The CDR3 contains 15 residues. The CDR3 reads CASTPGVPMGSPLHF. The CDR3, as DNA: TGTGCCAGTACCCCGGGTGTCCCGATGGGGTCACCCCTCCACTTT.

The J gene is TRBJ2-6, the V gene TRBV6-2 or TRBV6-3; D assignment may be TRBD1 or TRBD2 (5 bases each). The V gene's germline CDR1 is MNHEY and CDR2 SVGEGT. The germline V and J ends were trimmed by 5 bases and 0 bases, with 14 bases remaining between them. The CDR3 extends over 17 amino acids. This CDR3 reads CASSLGPSFSGANVLTF. The CDR3, as DNA: TGTGCCAGCAGTCTGGGACCGTCGTTCTCTGGGGCCAACGTCCTGACTTTC.

V gene TRBV27 combines with J gene TRBJ2-5, with a weak D call TRBD1 (5 bases). Between the trimmed V and J ends, which lost 5 bases and 4 bases, there was a span of 14 bases. Germline CDR1 and CDR2: MNHEY and SMNVEV (reference sequence). This CDR3 region has 14 residues. CDR3 residues: CASSHTGRRETQYF. CDR3 coding DNA: TGTGCCAGCAGTCACACAGGAAGGAGAGAGACCCAGTACTTC.

This clonotype has more than one count but fewer than ten. V usage is TRBV7-9 and J usage is TRBJ1-1; D might be TRBD1 (5 bases). The CDR3 contains 13 residues. Deletions cut 1 base from V and 3 bases from J, with 6 bases between. Germline CDR1 SEHNR, CDR2 FQNEAQ (reference sequence). DNA for the CDR3: TGTGCCAGCAGCTTAGTGGGGGACACTGAAGCTTTCTTT. It yields the protein CASSLVGDTEAFF.

V and J are TRBV27 and TRBJ2-7, with D possibly TRBD2 on 7 matching bases. The length of the CDR3 is 15 residues. Germline lookup yields CDR1 MNHEY and CDR2 SMNVEV (reference sequence). Trimming cost V 9 bases and J 4 bases, with 22 bases left between them. CDR3 nucleotides: TGTGCCAGTCATCGGACCGGGGGGCGCTTGTACGAGCAGTACTTC. Amino acid sequence: CASHRTGGRLYEQYF.

This clonotype has only one observation. This chain connects TRBV15 to TRBJ1-2; no definite D call. Per the germline V gene, CDR1 is LNHNV and CDR2 is YYDKDF (reference sequence). V was cut by 1 base and J by 4 bases, with 13 bases left in between. This CDR3 spans 15 amino acids. The chain's CDR3 is CATSRVLEVTYGYTF. The CDR3 region has the DNA TGTGCCACCAGCAGAGTCCTCGAGGTGACCTATGGCTACACCTTC. The full variable domain, its missing parts supplied by reference TRBV15 and TRBJ1-2, is DAMVIQNPRYQVTQFGKPVTLSCSQTLNHNVMYWYQQKSSQAPKLLFHYYDKDFNNEADTPDNFQSRRPNTSFCFLDIRSPGLGDTAMYLCATSRVLEVTYGYTFGSGTRLTVV.

The chain employs TRBV29-1 and TRBJ1-1, with D possibly matching TRBD1 (6 bases). The germline V gene encodes CDR1 SQVTM and CDR2 ANQGSEA. V lost 6 bases to trimming and J lost 6 bases, with 17 bases between them. CDR3 length equals 13 residues. The CDR3: CSVRTGNIAEAFF. CDR3 sequence (DNA): TGCAGCGTCCGAACAGGGAATATAGCTGAAGCTTTCTTT.

This clonotype has a single count. V and J are TRBV7-9 and TRBJ1-6; 9 bases agree with TRBD1. With V trimmed by 5 bases and J by 5 bases, 4 bases remained unmatched. The CDR3 contains 15 residues. Per the germline V gene, CDR1 is SEHNR and CDR2 is FQNEAQ (reference sequence). The CDR3, as DNA: TGTGCCAGCAGCACGGGACAGGGTCATAATTCACCCCTCCACTTT. This gives the protein CASSTGQGHNSPLHF.

In this sample, this clonotype turned up a few times. Here the CDR3 DNA reads TGTGCCAGCGGGGACGGGGAGACCCAGTACTTC. Its protein product is CASGDGETQYF. This chain links TRBV18 with TRBJ2-5; D may correspond to TRBD1 or TRBD2 (5 bases each). This CDR3 has 11 amino acids. V was cut by 8 bases and J by 5 bases, with 9 bases left in between. Per the germline V gene, CDR1 is KGHSH and CDR2 is LQKENI.